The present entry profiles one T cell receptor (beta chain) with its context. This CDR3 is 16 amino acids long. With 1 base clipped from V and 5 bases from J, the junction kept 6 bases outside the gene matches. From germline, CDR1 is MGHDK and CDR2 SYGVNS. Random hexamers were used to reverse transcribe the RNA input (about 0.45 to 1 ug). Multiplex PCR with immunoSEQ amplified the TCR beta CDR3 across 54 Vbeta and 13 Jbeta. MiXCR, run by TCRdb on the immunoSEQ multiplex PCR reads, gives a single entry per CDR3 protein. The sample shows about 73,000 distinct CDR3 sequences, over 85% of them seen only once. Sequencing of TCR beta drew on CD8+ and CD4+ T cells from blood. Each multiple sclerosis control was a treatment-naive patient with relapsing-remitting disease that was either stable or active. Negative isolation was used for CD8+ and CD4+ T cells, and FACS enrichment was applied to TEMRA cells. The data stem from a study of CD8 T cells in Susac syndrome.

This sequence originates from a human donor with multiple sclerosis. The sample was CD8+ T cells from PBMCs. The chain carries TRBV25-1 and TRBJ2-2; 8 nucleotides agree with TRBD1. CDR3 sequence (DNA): TGTGCCAGCAGTGAATTACAGGGGGTTGGGACCGGGGAGCTGTTTTTT. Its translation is CASSELQGVGTGELFF.